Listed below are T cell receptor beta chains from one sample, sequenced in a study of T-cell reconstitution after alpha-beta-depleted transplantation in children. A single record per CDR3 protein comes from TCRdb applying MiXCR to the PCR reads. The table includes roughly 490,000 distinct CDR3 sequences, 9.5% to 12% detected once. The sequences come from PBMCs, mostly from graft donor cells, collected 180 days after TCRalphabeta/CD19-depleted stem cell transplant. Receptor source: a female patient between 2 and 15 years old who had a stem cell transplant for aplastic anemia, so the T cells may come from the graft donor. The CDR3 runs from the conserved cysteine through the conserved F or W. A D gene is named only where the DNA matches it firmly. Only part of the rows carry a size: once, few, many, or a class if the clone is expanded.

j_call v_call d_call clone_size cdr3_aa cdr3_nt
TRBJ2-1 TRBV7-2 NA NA CASSLGPGKYNEQFF TGTGCCAGCAGCTTAGGCCCAGGGAAATACAATGAGCAGTTCTTC
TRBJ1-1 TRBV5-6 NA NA CASSLLRVVSTEAFF TGTGCCAGCAGCCTCCTGAGGGTGGTCTCCACTGAAGCTTTCTTT
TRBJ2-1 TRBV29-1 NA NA CSAFRGYNEQFF TGCAGCGCCTTTAGGGGCTACAATGAGCAGTTCTTC
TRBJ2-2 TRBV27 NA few CASSPPPTSKPGTGELFF TGTGCCAGCAGCCCTCCACCAACTAGCAAACCAGGGACCGGGGAGCTGTTTTTT
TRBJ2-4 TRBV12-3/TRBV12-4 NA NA CASSLGNSQYF TGTGCCAGCAGCTTAGGGAACAGTCAGTACTTC
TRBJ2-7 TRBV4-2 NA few CASSQDVGGPFYEQYF TGTGCCAGCAGCCAAGATGTGGGAGGCCCGTTCTACGAGCAGTACTTC
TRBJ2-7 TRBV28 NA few CASSLEGREQYF TGTGCCAGCAGTTTGGAGGGGCGCGAGCAGTACTTC
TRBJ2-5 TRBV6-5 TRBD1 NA CASSYSGQGDETQYF TGTGCCAGCAGTTACTCCGGACAGGGGGATGAGACCCAGTACTTC
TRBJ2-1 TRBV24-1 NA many CATSDRGLADNEQFF TGTGCCACCAGTGATCGTGGTTTGGCGGACAATGAGCAGTTCTTC
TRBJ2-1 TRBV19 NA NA CASSIGAGLYNEQFF TGTGCCAGTAGTATAGGTGCGGGCTTATACAATGAGCAGTTCTTC
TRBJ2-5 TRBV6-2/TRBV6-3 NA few CASSSRNRETQYF TGTGCCAGCAGTTCTCGGAATCGGGAGACCCAGTACTTC
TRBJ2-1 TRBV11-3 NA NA CASSLEAGNVYNEQFF TGTGCCAGCAGCTTAGAGGCAGGGAACGTCTACAATGAGCAGTTCTTC
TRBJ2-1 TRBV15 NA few CATSRPGGITYNEQFF TGTGCCACCAGCAGACCAGGGGGGATAACCTACAATGAGCAGTTCTTC
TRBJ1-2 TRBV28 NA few CASSPGAGTTANYGYTF TGTGCCAGCAGCCCTGGTGCCGGTACGACTGCTAACTATGGCTACACCTTC
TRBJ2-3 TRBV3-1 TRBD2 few CASSHPLGRTSGRGTQYF TGTGCCAGCAGCCATCCACTCGGGAGAACTAGCGGGAGGGGTACGCAGTATTTT
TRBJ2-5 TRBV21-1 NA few CASSKEPDRGKETQYF TGTGCCAGCAGCAAAGAACCGGACAGGGGCAAAGAGACCCAGTACTTC
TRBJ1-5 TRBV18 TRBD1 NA CASSPEGQFNQPQHF TGTGCCAGCTCACCAGAGGGACAGTTCAATCAGCCCCAGCATTTT
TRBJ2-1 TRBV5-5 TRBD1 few CASSWTGLEQFF TGTGCCAGCAGCTGGACAGGGCTTGAGCAGTTCTTC
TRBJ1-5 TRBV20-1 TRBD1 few CSAEQGYSNQPQHF TGCAGTGCTGAACAGGGGTATAGCAATCAGCCCCAGCATTTT
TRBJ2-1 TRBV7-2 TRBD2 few CASSLAFSSGQFF TGTGCCAGCAGCTTAGCGTTTTCTAGCGGGCAGTTCTTC
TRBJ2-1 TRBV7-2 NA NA CASSSKTERYNEQFF TGTGCCAGCAGCTCGAAGACGGAGAGGTACAATGAGCAGTTCTTC
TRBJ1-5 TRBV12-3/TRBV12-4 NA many CASSLVEGGQPQHF TGTGCCAGCAGTTTAGTCGAGGGAGGCCAGCCCCAGCATTTT
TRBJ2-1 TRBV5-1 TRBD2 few CASTLGGSSGYNEQFF TGCGCCAGCACCCTGGGGGGGTCTAGCGGCTACAATGAGCAGTTCTTC
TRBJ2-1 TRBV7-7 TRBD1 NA CASSLAYGTVYNEQFF TGTGCCAGCAGCTTAGCGTACGGGACAGTTTACAATGAGCAGTTCTTC
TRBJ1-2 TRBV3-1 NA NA CASRPLGKSYGYTF TGTGCCAGCAGACCCTTGGGGAAATCCTATGGCTACACCTTC
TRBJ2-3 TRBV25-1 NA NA CASSELGGAGTQYF TGTGCCAGCAGTGAATTGGGGGGCGCAGGTACGCAGTATTTT
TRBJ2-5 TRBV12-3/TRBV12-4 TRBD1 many CASSLKGARLETQYF TGTGCCAGCAGTTTGAAGGGGGCGCGTTTAGAGACCCAGTACTTC
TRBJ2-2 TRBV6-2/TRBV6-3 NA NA CASRPGPWGELFF TGTGCCAGCAGACCGGGACCTTGGGGGGAGCTGTTTTTT
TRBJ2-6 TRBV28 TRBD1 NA CASSQSDRASGSGANVLTF TGTGCCAGCAGTCAATCAGACAGGGCATCGGGGTCTGGGGCCAACGTCCTGACTTTC
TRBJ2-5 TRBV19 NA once CASSEGGGAETQYF TGTGCCAGTAGCGAAGGGGGGGGGGCAGAGACCCAGTACTTC
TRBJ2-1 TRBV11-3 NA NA CASSRSGPTYNEQFF TGTGCCAGCAGCCGCAGCGGGCCTACCTACAATGAGCAGTTCTTC
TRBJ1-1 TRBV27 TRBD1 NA CANHRDRVKGAFF TGTGCCAACCACCGGGACAGGGTAAAAGGAGCTTTCTTT
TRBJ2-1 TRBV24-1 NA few CATRRPEGTEQFF TGTGCCACCAGACGCCCTGAGGGAACTGAGCAGTTCTTC
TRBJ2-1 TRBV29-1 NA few CSVARTVRNEQFF TGCAGCGTTGCTCGGACGGTGAGGAATGAGCAGTTCTTC
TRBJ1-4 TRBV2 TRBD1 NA CASSSGTGYEKLFF TGTGCCAGCAGTTCCGGGACAGGGTATGAAAAACTGTTTTTT
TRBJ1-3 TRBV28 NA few CASSLGFSGNTIYF TGTGCCAGCAGTTTAGGGTTCTCTGGAAACACCATATATTTT
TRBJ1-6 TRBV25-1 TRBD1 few CASQPGQGLYNSPLHF TGTGCCAGCCAGCCGGGACAGGGCCTGTATAATTCACCCCTCCACTTT
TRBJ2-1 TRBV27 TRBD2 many CASSSRLAGDNEQFF TGTGCCAGCAGTTCCCGACTAGCGGGAGACAATGAGCAGTTCTTC
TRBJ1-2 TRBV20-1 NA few CSARDPGGYGYTF TGCAGTGCTAGAGATCCGGGGGGCTATGGCTACACCTTC
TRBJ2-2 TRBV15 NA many CATSFGPPGELFF TGTGCCACCAGTTTTGGCCCCCCCGGGGAGCTGTTTTTT
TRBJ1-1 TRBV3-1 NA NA CASSQGQGEAFF TGTGCCAGCAGCCAAGGGCAGGGTGAAGCTTTCTTT
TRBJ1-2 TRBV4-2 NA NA CASSQAEGYTF TGTGCCAGCAGCCAGGCCGAGGGCTACACCTTC
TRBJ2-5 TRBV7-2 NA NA CASAIPARGSAYQETQYF TGTGCCAGCGCTATACCTGCGAGGGGATCGGCGTACCAAGAGACCCAGTACTTC
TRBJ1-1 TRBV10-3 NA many CAIISDLINTEAFF TGTGCCATCATATCTGACCTGATTAACACTGAAGCTTTCTTT
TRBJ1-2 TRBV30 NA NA CAWSLGAVYGYTF TGTGCCTGGAGTTTGGGGGCGGTCTATGGCTACACCTTC
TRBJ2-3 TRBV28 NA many CASSHQSQTVSSTDTQYF TGTGCCAGCAGTCATCAATCTCAAACAGTGTCAAGCACAGATACGCAGTATTTT
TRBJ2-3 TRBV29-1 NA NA CSVERTAGGTDTQYF TGCAGCGTTGAGCGGACAGCCGGTGGCACAGATACGCAGTATTTT
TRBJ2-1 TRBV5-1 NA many CASSLVHLNEQFF TGCGCCAGCAGCTTGGTGCATTTAAATGAGCAGTTCTTC
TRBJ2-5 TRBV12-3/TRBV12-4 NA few CASSFQGKETQYF TGTGCCAGCAGTTTCCAAGGAAAAGAGACCCAGTACTTC
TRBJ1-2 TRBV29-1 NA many CSVVQARGYTF TGCAGCGTTGTACAGGCCCGGGGCTACACCTTC
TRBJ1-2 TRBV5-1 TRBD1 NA CASSLGDRRYGYTF TGCGCCAGCAGCTTGGGGGACAGGAGGTATGGCTACACCTTC
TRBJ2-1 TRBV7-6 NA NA CASSEGHTYNEQFF TGTGCCAGTAGCGAGGGACATACATACAATGAGCAGTTCTTC
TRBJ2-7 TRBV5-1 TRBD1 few CASSHLTGGSSYEQYF TGCGCCAGCAGCCACCTCACAGGGGGGAGCTCCTACGAGCAGTACTTC
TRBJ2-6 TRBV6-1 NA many CASTQWGGYSGANVLTF TGTGCCAGCACCCAATGGGGGGGCTACTCTGGGGCCAACGTCCTGACTTTC
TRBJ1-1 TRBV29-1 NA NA CSVEAPTAGTEAFF TGCAGCGTTGAAGCCCCGACGGCAGGGACTGAAGCTTTCTTT
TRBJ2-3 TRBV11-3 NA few CASSFGLAFADTQYF TGTGCCAGCAGCTTCGGTCTAGCATTCGCAGATACGCAGTATTTT
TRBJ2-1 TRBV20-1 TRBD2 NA CSAPGLAQGYNEQFF TGCAGTGCACCTGGACTAGCGCAGGGGTACAATGAGCAGTTCTTC
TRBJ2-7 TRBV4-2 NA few CASSQDVADAYEQYF TGTGCCAGCAGCCAAGATGTAGCGGACGCCTACGAGCAGTACTTC
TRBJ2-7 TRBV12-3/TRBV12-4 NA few CASSFGPGAIYEQYF TGTGCCAGCAGTTTTGGGCCCGGCGCTATCTACGAGCAGTACTTC
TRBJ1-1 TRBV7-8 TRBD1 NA CASSRRTGSNTEAFF TGTGCCAGCAGCCGTAGGACAGGATCTAACACTGAAGCTTTCTTT